This T cell receptor beta chain originates from a study of immune heterogeneity within non-small cell lung tumors. Whole-study context: There was 1 tumor not otherwise specified, along with 10 non-squamous carcinomas and several squamous cell carcinomas.

The CDR3 is 18 residues long. Per germline, CDR1 LNHDA and CDR2 SQIVND (reference sequence). The V and J ends lost 7 bases and 0 bases respectively, with 21 bases between them. A multiplex PCR containing 32 V primers and 13 J primers was used to amplify TCR beta CDR3. TCRdb re-called the multiplex PCR reads with MiXCR, one entry per CDR3 protein. The sample has 21,000 or so distinct CDR3 sequences, around 28% seen once. The starting template was genomic DNA from bulk tumor, 550 to 700 ng per sample. Widely spaced biopsies, several per primary tumor, were obtained at surgery. Patients underwent curative surgery for non-small cell lung cancer (untreated and newly diagnosed). The study drew donors from newly diagnosed non-small cell lung cancer patients having surgery with curative intent.

The clonotype comes from a man between 40 and 49 years old with non-small cell lung cancer. The genes are TRBV19 and TRBJ2-2; TRBD1 is a possible D gene (6 bases). Sequenced material: lung tumor tissue. This CDR3 reads CASIGVGTPDANTGELFF. CDR3 nucleotides: TGTGCCAGTATTGGGGTGGGGACACCCGACGCGAACACCGGGGAGCTGTTTTTT.